Below, 13 T cell receptor beta chains from the same sample are listed, as sequenced in a study of blood T cell repertoires in COVID-19. The table came from immunoSEQ multiplex PCR; TCRdb's copy has only in-frame clones and leaves some out. The top ten hold roughly 3.5% of the sample, which has some 350,000 clones, about 90% seen once. Sample: peripheral blood. The receptors derive from a woman under 30 who had recovered from COVID-19.

The V call is TRBV14, the J call TRBJ2-1, with D unresolved. The CDR3 runs 13 residues. V shed 5 bases and J shed 7 bases, with 12 bases lying between them. Germline V gene lookup returns CDR1 SGHDN and CDR2 FVKESK. The CDR3 sequence: CASSTARRNEQFF. CDR3 nucleotide sequence: TGTGCCAGCAGCACCGCCCGCAGGAATGAGCAGTTCTTC.

The V call is TRBV3-1 (or the pseudogene TRBV3-2), the J call TRBJ2-1; 14 nucleotides match TRBD2. This CDR3 contains 18 residues. Germline CDR1 reads LGHDT; CDR2 reads YNNKEL (reference sequence). J lost 6 bases, V lost 6 bases, and 13 bases had no gene match. The CDR3 reads CASSWAGTSGSSGNEQFF. In nucleotides, the CDR3 is TGTGCCAGCAGTTGGGCCGGGACTAGCGGGAGTTCAGGCAATGAGCAGTTCTTC.

This rearrangement joins TRBV3-1 (or the pseudogene TRBV3-2) to TRBJ1-1, with a possible D match to TRBD1 (5 bases). CDR3 length: 12 residues. Germline CDR1 reads LGHDT; CDR2 reads YNNKEL (reference sequence). V was pared by 9 bases and J by 4 bases, with 12 bases between. The CDR3 coding sequence is TGTGCCAGTCGGGGGTACGGCACTGAAGCTTTCTTT. Residues: CASRGYGTEAFF.

This chain connects TRBV6-5 to TRBJ1-5, with no clear D. Germline values: CDR1 MNHEY, CDR2 SVGAGI. V shed 6 bases and J shed 0 bases, with 9 bases lying between them. CDR3 length: 14 amino acids. The CDR3 spells CASRSSISNQPQHF. The CDR3 nucleotides read TGTGCCAGCAGATCGAGTATTAGCAATCAGCCCCAGCATTTT.

This chain connects TRBV2 to TRBJ2-1; 11 bases are shared with TRBD2. This CDR3 is 12 amino acids long. CDR1 and CDR2 from the germline V gene are SNHLY and FYNNEI. Trimming cost V 4 bases and J 13 bases; bases outside gene matches: 3. The CDR3 region is CASSGLAGTQFF. The DNA for the CDR3 is TGTGCCAGCAGTGGACTAGCGGGGACCCAGTTCTTC.

This chain connects TRBV9 to TRBJ2-5, with TRBD2 matching over 9 bases. V shed 3 bases and J 0 bases; nucleotides not matched to a gene: 6. CDR1 is SGDLS, CDR2 YYNGEE, per germline. This CDR3 contains 16 residues. The CDR3 protein is CASSALAGEDQETQYF. CDR3 in DNA: TGTGCCAGCAGCGCCTTAGCGGGAGAGGACCAAGAGACCCAGTACTTC.

The CDR3 DNA reads as TGTGCCAGAAGCTCGGGACTAGCGGGTCCCTACGAGCAGTACGTC. It specifies CARSSGLAGPYEQYV. The chain carries TRBV5-3 and TRBJ2-7; 12 nucleotides match TRBD2. TRBV5-3 is annotated as an ORF whose role is uncertain. The CDR3 loop spans 15 amino acids. J gave up 2 bases and V 3 bases, and 3 bases lay outside the gene matches.

The rearrangement links TRBV6-5 to TRBJ2-6; no definite D call. This CDR3 region has 15 residues. Trimming pared 10 bases from V and 1 base from J, leaving 14 bases between. Germline V gene data show CDR1 as MNHEY and CDR2 as SVGAGI. CDR3 sequence: CATDPRRSGANVLTF. The CDR3 nucleotides are TGTGCCACCGACCCCCGGCGGTCTGGGGCCAACGTCCTGACTTTC.

The chain couples TRBV6-5 to TRBJ2-1; 10 nucleotides agree with TRBD2. Germline V gives CDR1 MNHEY, CDR2 SVGAGI. This CDR3 has 15 amino acids. V was clipped by 7 bases and J by 5 bases; unmatched bases: 8. The CDR3 DNA follows: TGTGCCAGCATCGCCACGGGACTAGCGCACAATGAGCAGTTCTTC. It encodes CASIATGLAHNEQFF.

The chain recombines TRBV11-2 with TRBJ2-7; 7 bases are shared with TRBD2. The CDR3 totals 15 residues. CDR1 SGHAT and CDR2 FQNNGV come from the germline V gene. The V segment lost 1 base and the J segment 3 bases; nucleotides outside the gene matches: 6. The DNA of the CDR3 is TGTGCCAGCAGCTTAGGATCTGCGGGGGTCTACGAGCAGTACGTC. Translating gives CASSLGSAGVYEQYV.

The chain couples TRBV7-8 to TRBJ1-1; 9 bases align to TRBD1. This CDR3 contains 17 residues. Germline lookup yields CDR1 SGHVS and CDR2 FQNEAQ. Trimming took 5 bases from V and 4 from J; bases not matched to a gene: 14. Here the CDR3 DNA reads TGTGCCAGCAGCCTTCTCCGGGACAGGGTTCGGGTCACTGAAGCTTTCTTT. Translated, it gives CASSLLRDRVRVTEAFF.

V and J are TRBV5-6 and TRBJ2-1; perhaps TRBD1 as D (6 bases). Germline lookup yields CDR1 SGHDT and CDR2 YYEEEE. This CDR3 is built from 12 residues. The V gene lost 7 bases and the J gene lost 7 bases, with 12 bases spanning the gap. In nucleotides, the CDR3 is TGTGCCAGCGGATTCGACAGGAATGAGCAGTTCTTC. This codes for CASGFDRNEQFF.

V and J are TRBV11-3 and TRBJ2-3; TRBD2 might be the D (5 bases). Germline V gives CDR1 SGHNT, CDR2 YENEEA. The CDR3 spans 13 residues. V was shortened by 3 bases and J by 6 bases, with 10 bases between the two germline ends. Here the CDR3 DNA reads TGTGCCAGCAGCTTGCGAGGGCTGGATACGCAGTATTTT. Encoded protein: CASSLRGLDTQYF. The complete variable domain, with remaining parts taken from reference TRBV11-3 and TRBJ2-3, reads EAGVVQSPRYKIIEKKQPVAFWCNPISGHNTLYWYLQNLGQGPELLIRYENEEAVDDSQLPKDRFSAERLKGVDSTLKIQPAELGDSAVYLCASSLRGLDTQYFGPGTRLTVL.